This TCR beta chain was sequenced during a study of cytomegalovirus exposure and HLA in healthy donors. Study details: In an earlier analysis, around 120 million unique TCR beta sequences were found from approximately 190 million T cells.

The CDR3 has 14 residues. The germline V gene encodes CDR1 SGHRS and CDR2 YFSETQ. V was cut by 1 base and J by 0 bases, with 7 bases left in between. PCR employed 60 Vbeta and 13 Jbeta primers. Generated by immunoSEQ multiplex PCR, the TCRdb table keeps only in-frame clones and is missing some. Here the sample spans 95,000 to 150,000 clones, 60% to 85% being singletons. On this clone: The antigen is undetermined.

Study-level points and caveats: In a later analysis, compared with equally common non-associated chains, HLA-associated beta chains were more expanded. In the analysis, some V segments, TRBV6-2 and TRBV6-3 included, were excluded as indistinguishable. A later analysis reportedly found that, within productive TCRs, an Asian-associated ancestry cluster had fewer N-insertions than the mean observed across the roughly 690 donors.

This clonotype was obtained from a man in his thirties or forties in good health and CMV-seronegative. V is TRBV5-1 and J is TRBJ1-1; D gene uncertain. The sequencing sample was made of PBMCs. In DNA form, the CDR3 reads TGCGCCAGCAGCTTGTTGGAGATGAACACTGAAGCTTTCTTT. This encodes CASSLLEMNTEAFF.